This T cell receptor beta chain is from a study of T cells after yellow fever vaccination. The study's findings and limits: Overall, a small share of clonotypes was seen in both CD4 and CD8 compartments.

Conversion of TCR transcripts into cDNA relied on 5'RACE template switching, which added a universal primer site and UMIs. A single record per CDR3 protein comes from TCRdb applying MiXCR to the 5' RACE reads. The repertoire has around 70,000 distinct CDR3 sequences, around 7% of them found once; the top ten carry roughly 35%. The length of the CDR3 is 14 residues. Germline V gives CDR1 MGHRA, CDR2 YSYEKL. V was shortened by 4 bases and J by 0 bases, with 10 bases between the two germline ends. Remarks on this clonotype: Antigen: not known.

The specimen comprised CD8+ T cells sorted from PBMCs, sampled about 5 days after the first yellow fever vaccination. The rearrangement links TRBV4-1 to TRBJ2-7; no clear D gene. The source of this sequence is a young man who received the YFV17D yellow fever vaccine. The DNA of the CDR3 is TGCGCCAGCAGCCCTACTTCGAGCTCCTACGAGCAGTACTTC. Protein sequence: CASSPTSSSYEQYF.